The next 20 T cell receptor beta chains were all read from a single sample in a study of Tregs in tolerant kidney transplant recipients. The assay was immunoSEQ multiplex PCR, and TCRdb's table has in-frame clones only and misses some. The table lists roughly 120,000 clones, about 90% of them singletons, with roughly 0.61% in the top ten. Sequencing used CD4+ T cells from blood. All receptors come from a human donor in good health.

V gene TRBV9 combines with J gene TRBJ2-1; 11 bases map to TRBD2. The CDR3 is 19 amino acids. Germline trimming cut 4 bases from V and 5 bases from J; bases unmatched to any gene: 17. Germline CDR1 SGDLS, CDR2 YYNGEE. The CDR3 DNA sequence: TGTGCCAGCAGCCGTAGCGTGGGGTCTAGCGGGGGGAGAGACAATGAGCAGTTCTTC. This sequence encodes CASSRSVGSSGGRDNEQFF.

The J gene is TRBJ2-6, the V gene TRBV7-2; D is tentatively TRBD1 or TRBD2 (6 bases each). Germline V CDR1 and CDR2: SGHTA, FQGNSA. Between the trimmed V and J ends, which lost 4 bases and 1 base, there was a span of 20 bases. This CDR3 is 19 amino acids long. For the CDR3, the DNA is TGTGCCAGCAGCTCAAAAAGGCCGGGGGCTTGGTCTGGGGCCAACGTCCTGACTTTC. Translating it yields CASSSKRPGAWSGANVLTF. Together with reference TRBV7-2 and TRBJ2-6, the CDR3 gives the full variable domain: GAGVSQSPSNKVTEKGKDVELRCDPISGHTALYWYRQSLGQGLEFLIYFQGNSAPDKSGLPSDRFSAERTGGSVSTLTIQRTQQEDSAVYLCASSSKRPGAWSGANVLTFGAGSRLTVL.

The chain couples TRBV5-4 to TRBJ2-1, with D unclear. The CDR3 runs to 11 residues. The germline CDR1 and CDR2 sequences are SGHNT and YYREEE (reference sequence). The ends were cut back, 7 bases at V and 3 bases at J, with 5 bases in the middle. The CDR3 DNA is TGTGCCAGCTCCGTCTACAATGAGCAGTTCTTC. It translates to CASSVYNEQFF.

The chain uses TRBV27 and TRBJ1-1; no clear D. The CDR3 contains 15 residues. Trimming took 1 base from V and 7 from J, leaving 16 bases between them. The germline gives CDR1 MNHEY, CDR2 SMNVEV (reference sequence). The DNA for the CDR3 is TGTGCCAGCAGTTTATTTGATCGAGACGGCGGTGAAGCTTTCTTT. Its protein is CASSLFDRDGGEAFF.

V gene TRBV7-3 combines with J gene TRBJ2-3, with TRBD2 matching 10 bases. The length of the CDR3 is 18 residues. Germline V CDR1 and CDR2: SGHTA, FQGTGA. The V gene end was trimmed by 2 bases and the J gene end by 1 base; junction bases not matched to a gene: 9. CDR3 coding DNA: TGTGCCAGCAGCTTATGGGGTCCGGGACTAGCGCGCACAGATACGCAGTATTTT. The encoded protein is CASSLWGPGLARTDTQYF.

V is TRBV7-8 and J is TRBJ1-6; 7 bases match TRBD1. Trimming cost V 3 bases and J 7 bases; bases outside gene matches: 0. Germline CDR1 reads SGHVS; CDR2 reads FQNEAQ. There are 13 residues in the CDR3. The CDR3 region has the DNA TGTGCCAGCAGCTTGGGACAGAATTCACCCCTCCACTTT. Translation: CASSLGQNSPLHF.

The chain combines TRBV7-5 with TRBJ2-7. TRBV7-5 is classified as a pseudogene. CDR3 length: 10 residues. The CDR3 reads CVRRTYEQYF. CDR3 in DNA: TGTGTCAGAAGAACCTACGAGCAGTACTTC.

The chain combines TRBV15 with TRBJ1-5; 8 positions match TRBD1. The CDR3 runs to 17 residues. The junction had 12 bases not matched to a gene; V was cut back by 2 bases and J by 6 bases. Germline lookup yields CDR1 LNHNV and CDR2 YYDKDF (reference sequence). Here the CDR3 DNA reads TGTGCCACCAGCAGACCCCCTAGGCAGGGGGCCGCTCAGCCCCAGCATTTT. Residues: CATSRPPRQGAAQPQHF.

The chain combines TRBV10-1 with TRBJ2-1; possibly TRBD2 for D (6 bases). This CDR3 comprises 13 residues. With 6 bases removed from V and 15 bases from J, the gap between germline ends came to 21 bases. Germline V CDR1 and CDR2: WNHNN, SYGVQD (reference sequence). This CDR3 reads CASRHGTPEYLFF. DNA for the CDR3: TGCGCCAGCAGACACGGGACTCCCGAGTATCTGTTCTTC.

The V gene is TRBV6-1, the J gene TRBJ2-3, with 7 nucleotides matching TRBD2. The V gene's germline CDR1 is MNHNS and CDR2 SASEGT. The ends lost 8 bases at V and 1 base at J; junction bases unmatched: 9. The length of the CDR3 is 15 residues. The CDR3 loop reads CASRTGLAGTDTQYF. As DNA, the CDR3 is TGTGCCAGCCGCACGGGGCTAGCGGGCACAGATACGCAGTATTTT.

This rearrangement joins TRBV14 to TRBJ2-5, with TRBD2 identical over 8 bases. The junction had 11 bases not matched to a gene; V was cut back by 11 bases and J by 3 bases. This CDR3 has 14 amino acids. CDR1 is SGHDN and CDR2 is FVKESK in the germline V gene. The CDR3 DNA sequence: TGTGCCTACCTGGAGGGGACTAGGGAAGAGACCCAGTACTTC. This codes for CAYLEGTREETQYF.

The CDR3 coding sequence is TGTGCCTGGAGGAGGCGCGAGTCTGAAGCTTTCTTT. Translated, it gives CAWRRRESEAFF. The rearrangement uses TRBV30 and TRBJ1-1; D remains unclear. The V end was cut by 3 bases, the J end by 6 bases, with 11 bases between. CDR1 is GTSNPN and CDR2 is SVGIG in the germline V gene (reference sequence). This CDR3 has 12 residues.

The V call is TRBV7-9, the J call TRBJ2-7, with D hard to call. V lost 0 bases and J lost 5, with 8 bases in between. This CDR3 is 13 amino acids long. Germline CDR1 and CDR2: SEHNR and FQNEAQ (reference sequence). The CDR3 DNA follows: TGTGCCAGCAGCTTAGCGCCCCTGGACGAGCAGTACTTC. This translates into CASSLAPLDEQYF.

In DNA form, the CDR3 reads TGCGCCAGCAGCGATCCGGGACAGTTAGATAGAACTGAAGCTTTCTTT. Amino acid sequence: CASSDPGQLDRTEAFF. The chain links TRBV5-1 to TRBJ1-1; 7 nucleotides line up with TRBD1. CDR1 SGHRS and CDR2 YFSETQ come from the germline V gene. The CDR3 is 16 amino acids. The trim removed 4 bases at V and 5 bases at J, leaving 14 bases unmatched.

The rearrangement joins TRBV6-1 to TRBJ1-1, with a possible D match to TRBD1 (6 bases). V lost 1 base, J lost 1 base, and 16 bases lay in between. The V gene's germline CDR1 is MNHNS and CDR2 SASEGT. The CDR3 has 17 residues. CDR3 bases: TGTGCCAGCAGTGAAGGGGGGCAGGGGCAGGGGAACACTGAAGCTTTCTTT. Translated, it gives CASSEGGQGQGNTEAFF.

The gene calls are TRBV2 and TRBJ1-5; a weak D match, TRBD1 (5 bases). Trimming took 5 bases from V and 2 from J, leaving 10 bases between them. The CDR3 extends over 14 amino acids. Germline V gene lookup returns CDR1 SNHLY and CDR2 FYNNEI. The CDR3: CASSSRGGNQPQHF. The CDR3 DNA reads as TGTGCCAGCAGTTCGAGGGGCGGCAATCAGCCCCAGCATTTT.

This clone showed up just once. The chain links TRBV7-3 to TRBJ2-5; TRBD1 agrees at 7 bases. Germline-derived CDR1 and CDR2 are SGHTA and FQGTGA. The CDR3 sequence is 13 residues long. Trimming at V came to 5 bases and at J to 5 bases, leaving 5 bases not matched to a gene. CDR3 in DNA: TGTGCCAGCAGCGGCGACAGGGCGGAGACCCAGTACTTC. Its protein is CASSGDRAETQYF.

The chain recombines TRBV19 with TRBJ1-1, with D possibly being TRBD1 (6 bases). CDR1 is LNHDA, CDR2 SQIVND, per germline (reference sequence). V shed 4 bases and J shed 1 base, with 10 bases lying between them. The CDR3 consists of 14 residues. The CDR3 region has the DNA TGTGCCAGTAGTAGACAGGTTACGAACACTGAAGCTTTCTTT. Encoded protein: CASSRQVTNTEAFF.

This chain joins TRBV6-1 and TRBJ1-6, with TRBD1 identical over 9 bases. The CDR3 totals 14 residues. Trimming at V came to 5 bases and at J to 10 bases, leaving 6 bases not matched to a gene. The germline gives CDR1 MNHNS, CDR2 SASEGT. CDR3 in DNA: TGTGCCAGCAGTTGGGGGGACAGGGTGTCACCCCTCCACTTT. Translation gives CASSWGDRVSPLHF.

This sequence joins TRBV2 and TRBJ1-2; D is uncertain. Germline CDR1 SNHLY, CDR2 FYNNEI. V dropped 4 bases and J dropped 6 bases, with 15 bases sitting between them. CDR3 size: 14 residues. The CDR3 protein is CASSVRGIRNGYTF. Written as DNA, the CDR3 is TGTGCCAGCAGTGTGCGGGGAATTCGTAATGGCTACACCTTC.